These 21 T cell receptor beta chains share one sample of origin, sequenced in a study of T cells after yellow fever vaccination. TCRdb processed the 5' RACE reads anew with MiXCR; each CDR3 protein has one entry. The sample lists tens of thousands of distinct CDR3 sequences; around 7.3% were seen once. The material was CD8+ T cells sorted from PBMCs, obtained on the day of the yellow fever booster vaccination. The source of these receptors is a man aged 25-45 years who received the YFV17D yellow fever vaccine.

This chain uses TRBV29-1 with TRBJ2-7; 10 positions match TRBD1. The germline CDR1 and CDR2 sequences are SQVTM and ANQGSEA. The CDR3 is made up of 15 amino acids. V gave up 6 bases and J gave up 3 bases; unmatched junction bases: 11. CDR3: CSVEESGTGDYEQYF. The CDR3 DNA is TGCAGCGTCGAGGAGTCCGGGACAGGGGACTACGAGCAGTACTTC.

Many counts were recorded for this clonotype. This chain's CDR3 is CASSPEGTSVYNEQFF. CDR3 bases: TGTGCCAGCAGTCCGGAAGGGACTAGCGTCTACAATGAGCAGTTCTTC. This rearrangement joins TRBV27 to TRBJ2-1, with 10 bases identical to TRBD2. Germline-derived CDR1 and CDR2 are MNHEY and SMNVEV (reference sequence). The ends lost 5 bases at V and 3 bases at J; junction bases unmatched: 7. The CDR3 is 16 amino acids.

This chain links TRBV27 with TRBJ2-1, with D tentatively TRBD2 (6 bases). The CDR3 totals 12 residues. Germline assignment: CDR1 MNHEY and CDR2 SMNVEV (reference sequence). Trimming left V 4 bases short and J 9 bases short, with 10 bases between. The CDR3 region has the DNA TGTGCCAGCAGTTCGACTAGTAGTGAGCAGTTCTTC. Translated: CASSSTSSEQFF.

In this sample, this clonotype turned up many times. The V and J genes are TRBV27 and TRBJ1-6; D ambiguous. V shed 1 base and J shed 0 bases, with 7 bases lying between them. Germline CDR1 reads MNHEY; CDR2 reads SMNVEV (reference sequence). The CDR3 is 16 residues long. This CDR3 reads CASSLYSSSYNSPLHF. DNA for the CDR3: TGTGCCAGCAGTTTATATTCCAGCTCCTATAATTCACCCCTCCACTTT.

The chain combines TRBV6-2 or TRBV6-3 with TRBJ2-7; 8 nucleotides line up with TRBD2. V shed 2 bases and J 3 bases; nucleotides not matched to a gene: 6. The CDR3 loop spans 15 amino acids. Germline CDR1 reads MNHEY; CDR2 reads SVGEGT. The CDR3 is CASSYAAGEFYEQYF. The CDR3 coding sequence is TGTGCCAGCAGTTACGCAGCGGGAGAGTTCTACGAGCAGTACTTC.

At least ten counts were recorded for this clonotype. This rearrangement joins TRBV29-1 to TRBJ2-1, with TRBD1 matching 7 bases. Germline-derived CDR1 and CDR2 are SQVTM and ANQGSEA. Trimming removed 1 base from V and 0 bases from J; junction bases left unmatched: 6. This CDR3 has 16 residues. CDR3 amino acids: CSVEGGTEYSYNEQFF. In DNA form, the CDR3 reads TGCAGCGTTGAAGGGGGGACAGAGTACTCCTACAATGAGCAGTTCTTC.

This clonotype was recorded a few times. The CDR3 loop is CASSYTLNNEQFF. CDR3 DNA sequence: TGTGCCAGCAGTTACACGCTTAACAATGAGCAGTTCTTC. The chain is built from TRBV6-5 and TRBJ2-1; D unclear. This CDR3 is 13 amino acids long. The V gene lost 2 bases and the J gene lost 5 bases, with 7 bases spanning the gap. The germline V gene encodes CDR1 MNHEY and CDR2 SVGAGI.

V and J are TRBV2 and TRBJ2-7, with no clear D. Trimming pared 5 bases from V and 7 bases from J, leaving 9 bases between. Germline-derived CDR1 and CDR2 are SNHLY and FYNNEI. The CDR3 is 11 residues long. This CDR3 reads CASSRVGEQYF. The DNA of the CDR3 is TGTGCCAGCAGTCGGGTAGGGGAGCAGTACTTC.

This clonotype appeared many times. The chain joins TRBV3-1 to TRBJ2-1; TRBD2 might be the D (5 bases). Germline assignment: CDR1 LGHDT and CDR2 YNNKEL (reference sequence). The CDR3 is made up of 12 amino acids. V gave up 1 base and J gave up 8 bases, with 6 bases separating them. CDR3 loop: CASSQVEDEQFF. Written as DNA, the CDR3 is TGTGCCAGCAGCCAAGTGGAGGATGAGCAGTTCTTC.

This chain connects TRBV6-2 or TRBV6-3 to TRBJ2-7; TRBD2 is a possible D gene (5 bases). V lost 7 bases and J lost 2, with 9 bases in between. This CDR3 spans 12 amino acids. The germline CDR1 and CDR2 sequences are MNHEY and SVGEGT. CDR3 region: CASTDYPYEQYF. In DNA form, the CDR3 reads TGTGCCAGCACCGACTATCCCTACGAGCAGTACTTC.

This clonotype was counted between two and nine times. The chain is built from TRBV29-1 and TRBJ2-2; D is unresolved. Germline V lookup: CDR1 SQVTM, CDR2 ANQGSEA. The CDR3 has 15 residues. Trimming shortened V by 3 bases and J by 6 bases, and 17 bases separated the two germline ends. This CDR3 reads CSVDFARGYPGELFF. CDR3 nucleotide sequence: TGCAGCGTTGACTTCGCCAGAGGATACCCCGGGGAGCTGTTTTTT.

This clonotype came up many times. This chain joins TRBV3-1 and TRBJ2-7; perhaps TRBD2 as D (6 bases). The CDR3 is 14 amino acids. V lost 3 bases and J 3 bases, leaving 12 bases between the germline ends. CDR1 is LGHDT and CDR2 is YNNKEL in the germline V gene (reference sequence). CDR3 sequence reads: CASSHSGVNYEQYF. CDR3 nucleotides: TGTGCCAGCAGCCATTCGGGGGTTAACTACGAGCAGTACTTC.

This clonotype was detected only a few times. The chain employs TRBV6-2 or TRBV6-3 and TRBJ2-3; D possibly uses TRBD1 or TRBD2 (5 bases each). CDR3 length: 13 amino acids. V gave up 4 bases and J gave up 6 bases, with 11 bases separating them. Germline lookup yields CDR1 MNHEY and CDR2 SVGEGT. CDR3 DNA sequence: TGTGCCAGCAGTTTGGGACCTCTGGATACGCAGTATTTT. It codes for CASSLGPLDTQYF.

This clonotype was seen many times. This rearrangement joins TRBV4-1 to TRBJ1-1, with D tentatively TRBD1 (5 bases). V was pared by 2 bases and J by 5 bases, with 15 bases between. CDR1 and CDR2 from the germline V gene are MGHRA and YSYEKL. This CDR3 contains 15 residues. The CDR3 DNA is TGCGCCAGCAGCCAACACACTGACAGAGCTACTGAAGCTTTCTTT. It yields the protein CASSQHTDRATEAFF.

This clonotype was counted ten times or more. CDR3 in DNA: TGTGCCAGCAGTTGGAGGGCCCAGACGACAGGGGAGCAGTTCTTC. As protein: CASSWRAQTTGEQFF. The rearrangement links TRBV6-5 to TRBJ2-1; possibly TRBD1 for D (7 bases). CDR1 and CDR2 (germline): MNHEY, SVGAGI. The V end lost 4 bases, the J end lost 10 bases, and 20 bases lay between the germline ends. The CDR3 is 15 residues long.

At least ten counts were recorded for this clonotype. CDR3: CASRYGLAEIANTGELFF. CDR3 nucleotides: TGTGCCAGCAGGTATGGACTAGCGGAAATCGCGAACACCGGGGAGCTGTTTTTT. This chain links TRBV3-1 with TRBJ2-2, with 10 bases lining up with TRBD2. The V segment lost 6 bases and the J segment 0 bases; nucleotides outside the gene matches: 10. The CDR3 is 18 amino acids. The germline V gene has CDR1 LGHDT and CDR2 YNNKEL (reference sequence).

This rearrangement joins TRBV3-1 to TRBJ1-2; TRBD1 agrees at 9 bases. V was pared by 6 bases and J by 3 bases, with 11 bases of the junction left unmatched. The CDR3 sequence is 16 residues long. Germline V gene data show CDR1 as LGHDT and CDR2 as YNNKEL (reference sequence). CDR3 DNA sequence: TGTGCCAGCAGTTCACGTACAGGGGGCGCTTACTATGGCTACACCTTC. This translates into CASSSRTGGAYYGYTF.

The chain links TRBV30 to TRBJ1-4, with unresolved D. Germline values: CDR1 GTSNPN, CDR2 SVGIG (reference sequence). There are 15 residues in the CDR3. Trimming took 5 bases from V and 8 from J, leaving 21 bases between them. This chain's CDR3 is CAWRPQALRREKLFF. CDR3 DNA: TGTGCCTGGCGTCCTCAAGCTCTCAGGAGGGAAAAACTGTTTTTT.

In its sample, this clonotype is medium-sized. The CDR3 DNA reads as TGTGCCAGCAGCCCTACTTACACCGGGGAGCTGTTTTTT. Its translation: CASSPTYTGELFF. This chain links TRBV2 with TRBJ2-2, with no clear D. Germline assignment: CDR1 SNHLY and CDR2 FYNNEI. The CDR3 has 13 residues. The V end lost 6 bases, the J end lost 3 bases, and 8 bases lay between the germline ends.

This clonotype was seen ten or more times. The rearrangement uses TRBV7-8 and TRBJ1-5, with D perhaps TRBD1 (5 bases). The CDR3 spans 16 residues. The V gene lost 0 bases and the J gene lost 5 bases, with 14 bases spanning the gap. Germline values: CDR1 SGHVS, CDR2 FQNEAQ. Written as DNA, the CDR3 is TGTGCCAGCAGCTTAGCAACTCCGGGGCCCGATCAGCCCCAGCATTTT. Its protein is CASSLATPGPDQPQHF.

This clonotype was counted a few times. This CDR3 reads CASSGPPNSYEQYF. CDR3 nucleotides: TGTGCCAGCAGTGGACCCCCGAACTCCTACGAGCAGTACTTC. The chain links TRBV2 to TRBJ2-7; no reliable D call. There are 14 residues in the CDR3. Germline CDR1 reads SNHLY; CDR2 reads FYNNEI. V dropped 4 bases and J dropped 0 bases, with 10 bases sitting between them.